The rows below give T cell receptor beta chains drawn from one sample of a study of technical replicates of blood from several donors. Measured with immunoSEQ multiplex PCR; TCRdb has only the in-frame clones, and not every one. The repertoire holds 75,000 to 100,000 clones, around 94% seen once, with around 0.25% in the top ten. Sequencing input: T cells isolated from PBMCs. These receptors were obtained from a human donor in good health. Each CDR3 is given with its conserved first and last residue. D genes are given only for firm matches. Size is stated for part of the rows, as once, few or many counts, or as a class when the clone is expanded.

>TRBV11-3|.|TRBJ2-4|.
TGTGCCAGCAGCTTAGGAGGGACTAACATTCAGTACTTC
CASSLGGTNIQYF
>TRBV4-1|.|TRBJ2-2|TRBD1
TGCGCCAGCAGCCAAACAGGGGGGACCGGGGAGCTGTTTTTT
CASSQTGGTGELFF
>TRBV6-6|.|TRBJ2-2|TRBD1
TGTGCCAGCAGTTCAGGACAGGCCCGCGGGGAGCTGTTTTTT
CASSSGQARGELFF
>TRBV9|once|TRBJ2-3|.
TGTGCCAGCAGCACGACATCGGCAGATACGCAGTATTTT
CASSTTSADTQYF
>TRBV11-3|.|TRBJ1-6|.
TGTGCCAGCAGCTTAGCCTTGACAGACTATAATTCACCCCTCCACTTT
CASSLALTDYNSPLHF
>TRBV5-6|.|TRBJ2-7|.
TGTGCCAGCAGCGCGGACTATTTCTCCTACGAGCAGTACTTC
CASSADYFSYEQYF
>TRBV11-2|.|TRBJ2-4|.
TGTGCCAGCAGCTTAGGGCCAACGGGGAACTCCAAAAACATTCAGTACTTC
CASSLGPTGNSKNIQYF
>TRBV5-5|.|TRBJ2-7|.
TGTGCCAGCAGCATTTTCACGGGGACCTACGAGCAGTACTTC
CASSIFTGTYEQYF
>TRBV9|.|TRBJ1-5|.
TGTGCCAGCAGCGTAGCCGGCAATCAGCCCCAGCATTTT
CASSVAGNQPQHF
>TRBV25-1|.|TRBJ2-1|TRBD2
TGTGCCAGCAGTGAATTTGGGGGGGAGAAGCAGTTCTTC
CASSEFGGEKQFF
>TRBV5-1|.|TRBJ1-1|TRBD1
TGCGCCAGCAGAAGGACAGGGACGGACACTGAAGCTTTCTTT
CASRRTGTDTEAFF
>TRBV4-1|.|TRBJ1-2|.
TGCGCCAGCAGCCAAGAGGGCAGCTACTATGGCTACACCTTC
CASSQEGSYYGYTF
>TRBV6-1|.|TRBJ1-1|.
TGTGCCAGCAGTAGGACAAGCAACACTGAAGCTTTCTTT
CASSRTSNTEAFF
>TRBV6-5|.|TRBJ1-2|TRBD1
TGTGCCACCACCATCAATCCAGGGGGAAATGGCTACACCTTC
CATTINPGGNGYTF
>TRBV18|few|TRBJ1-6|.
TGTGCCAGCTCACCTGACAGGCTAGTCGCCGGTTCACCCCTCCACTTT
CASSPDRLVAGSPLHF
>TRBV10-1|.|TRBJ2-7|.
TGCGCCAGCAGTGCAGGGGAGAGCTCCTACGAGCAGTACTTC
CASSAGESSYEQYF
>TRBV29-1|.|TRBJ2-3|.
TGCAGCTCCGCTGGGACATCGAAGGACACAGATACGCAGTATTTT
CSSAGTSKDTDTQYF
>TRBV9|.|TRBJ2-1|.
TGTGCCAGCAGCGTCCGGGGTAACAATGAGCAGTTCTTC
CASSVRGNNEQFF
>TRBV29-1|.|TRBJ2-7|.
TGCAGCGTTGCTCGCTCGAGAGACAGAACCTACGAGCAGTACTTC
CSVARSRDRTYEQYF
>TRBV7-2|once|TRBJ1-5|.
TGTGCCAGCAGCTTAAGCCAGGGTAACAATCAGCCCCAGCATTTT
CASSLSQGNNQPQHF
>TRBV6-5|.|TRBJ2-1|TRBD2
TGTGCCAGCAGTTCTCGGACTAGCGTCTACAATGAGCAGTTCTTC
CASSSRTSVYNEQFF
>TRBV6-5|.|TRBJ1-1|.
TGTGCCAGCCTAAGTGGCACTGAAGCTTTCTTT
CASLSGTEAFF
>TRBV5-1|.|TRBJ1-5|.
TGCGCCAGCAGCTCCACAGGGTCGGAGCAGCCCCAGCATTTT
CASSSTGSEQPQHF